This T cell receptor (beta chain) was identified during a study of blood T cell repertoires in COVID-19. The overall study: Italy, Spain and the United States were the sources of the convalescent and acute COVID-19 samples. PBMCs, B-cell-depleted T cells, or T cells provided the cDNA or gDNA that made up the material.

This clone showed up just a few times. This CDR3 is 15 amino acids long. The germline V gene has CDR1 SGHNT and CDR2 YYREEE (reference sequence). Trimming removed 0 bases from V and 4 bases from J, with 13 bases in between. Original analysis: Estimates of nucleated cell counts were drawn from the amplification of reference gene primers. The method was immunoSEQ multiplex PCR; TCRdb's version includes in-frame clones alone and lacks a portion of them. V and J calls and clone size are given by that table; D and trimming were obtained from the DNA. This sample has over 35,000 clones, with around 82% found just once.

The clonotype was recovered from a man between 35 and 55 years old with active or convalescent COVID-19. The rearrangement links TRBV5-4 to TRBJ1-1; a weak D match, TRBD1 (6 bases). Sequenced: peripheral blood. The CDR3 DNA reads as TGTGCCAGCAGCTTGGAGGGGGGGCGAAGCACTGAAGCTTTCTTT. It specifies CASSLEGGRSTEAFF. Full variable domain (remainder filled in from reference TRBV5-4 and TRBJ1-1): ETGVTQSPTHLIKTRGQQVTLRCSSQSGHNTVSWYQQALGQGPQFIFQYYREEENGRGNFPPRFSGLQFPNYSSELNVNALELDDSALYLCASSLEGGRSTEAFFGQGTRLTVV.